This T cell receptor beta chain appears in the sequencing data of a study of beta chain features in type 1 diabetes. The sequenced template was cDNA made from the entire isolated RNA. The table came from immunoSEQ multiplex PCR; TCRdb's copy has only in-frame clones and leaves some out. The sample contains fewer than 350,000 clones, 15% to 20% of which appear only once. Looked up from germline, CDR1 is SEHNR and CDR2 is FQNEAQ (reference sequence). The length of the CDR3 is 16 residues. After removal of 1 base from V and 2 bases from J, the junction contained 4 bases not matched to a gene. A word on this clone: Its antigen is still unknown.

General study findings and limits: Still unanswered here is whether HLA type influences TCRB rearrangement. It was possible that PCR favored shorter templates, equally so in patients and controls.

Sequencing was carried out using naive CD4+ T cells from blood. The J gene is TRBJ2-3, the V gene TRBV7-9; TRBD2 matches at 9 bases. The TCR originated in a young woman in good health. Here the CDR3 reads CASSLGLAGITDTQYF. CDR3 nucleotide sequence: TGTGCCAGCAGCTTAGGGCTAGCGGGAATCACAGATACGCAGTATTTT.